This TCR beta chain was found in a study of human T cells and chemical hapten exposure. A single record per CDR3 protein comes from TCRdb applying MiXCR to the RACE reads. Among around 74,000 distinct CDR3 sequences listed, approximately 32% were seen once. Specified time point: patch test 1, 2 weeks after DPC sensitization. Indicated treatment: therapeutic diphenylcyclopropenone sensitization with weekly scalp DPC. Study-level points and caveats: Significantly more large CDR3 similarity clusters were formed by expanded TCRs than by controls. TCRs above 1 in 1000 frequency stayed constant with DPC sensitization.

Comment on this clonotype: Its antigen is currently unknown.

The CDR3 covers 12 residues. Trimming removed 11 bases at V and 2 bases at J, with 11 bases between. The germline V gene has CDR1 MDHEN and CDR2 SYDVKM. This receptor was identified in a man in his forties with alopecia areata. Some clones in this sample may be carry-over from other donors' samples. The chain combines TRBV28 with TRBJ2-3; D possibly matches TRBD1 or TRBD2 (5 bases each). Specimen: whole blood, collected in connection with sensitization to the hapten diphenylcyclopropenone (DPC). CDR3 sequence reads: CASEGNTDTQYF. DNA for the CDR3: TGTGCCTCAGAGGGGAACACAGATACGCAGTATTTT.